One sample yielded the 12 T cell receptor beta chains listed below, sequenced in a study of immune evolution from preneoplasia to lung adenocarcinoma. Produced via immunoSEQ multiplex PCR; TCRdb's table is partial and in-frame only. This table has a few thousand clones, about 82% appearing once. The sequenced sample consisted of FFPE minimally invasive lung adenocarcinoma tissue. Receptors were obtained from a person aged 70 to 79 with lung adenocarcinoma.

The sample holds one count of this clone. An end of the junction differs from the germline gene, which may be a read error. The chain employs TRBV2 and TRBJ1-5; D may be TRBD1 (5 bases). The CDR3 totals 12 residues. Germline V gene sequence: CDR1 SNHLY, CDR2 FYNNEI. CDR3 DNA: TGTGCTAGCACGGGGGAGGGTCAGCCCCAGCATTTT. Translated, it gives CASTGEGQPQHF.

This sequence joins TRBV15 and TRBJ1-3; no definite D call. The CDR3 is made up of 15 amino acids. Germline CDR1 reads LNHNV; CDR2 reads YYDKDF (reference sequence). Trimming stripped 5 bases from V and 0 bases from J, with 11 bases between. CDR3 coding DNA: TGTGCCACCAGCGTCGGACCGAACTCTGGAAACACCATATATTTT. Residues: CATSVGPNSGNTIYF.

The chain is built from TRBV5-5 and TRBJ1-2; 12 nucleotides agree with TRBD1. The CDR3 contains 14 residues. The V and J ends lost 5 bases and 8 bases, in that order; junction bases with no gene match: 7. Germline V gene data show CDR1 as SGHKS and CDR2 as YYEKEE (reference sequence). CDR3 sequence (DNA): TGTGCCAGCAGTTCCGGGACAGGGGGCTTAGGCTACACCTTC. Amino acid sequence: CASSSGTGGLGYTF.

This clone has just a few counts. V is TRBV6-5 and J is TRBJ1-2; 9 bases map to TRBD1. The CDR3 loop spans 14 amino acids. Per the germline V gene, CDR1 is MNHEY and CDR2 is SVGAGI. Unmatched junction bases numbered 5, after V lost 2 bases and J lost 7 bases. The CDR3, as DNA: TGTGCCAGCAGTTACCTGGGACAGGGTTTTGGCTACACCTTC. Residues: CASSYLGQGFGYTF.

In its sample, this clone was seen once. The chain combines TRBV6-6 with TRBJ1-1; a weak D match, TRBD1 (6 bases). Per the germline V gene, CDR1 is MNHNY and CDR2 is SVGAGI (reference sequence). The CDR3 is 15 residues long. The V end was cut by 2 bases, the J end by 0 bases, with 10 bases between. In DNA, the CDR3 is TGTGCCAGCAGTTACGGGGGGGCATTGAACACTGAAGCTTTCTTT. Encoded protein: CASSYGGALNTEAFF.

This chain links TRBV7-8 with TRBJ2-1; D is ambiguous. The V end lost 4 bases, the J end lost 6 bases, and 10 bases lay between the germline ends. Per germline, CDR1 SGHVS and CDR2 FQNEAQ. CDR3 length: 13 residues. CDR3 in DNA: TGTGCCAGCAGCTATTCCCCATTCAATGAGCAGTTCTTC. Translated, it gives CASSYSPFNEQFF.

V usage is TRBV6-5 and J usage is TRBJ2-5, with D possibly being TRBD1 (6 bases). CDR1 and CDR2 from the germline V gene are MNHEY and SVGAGI. The CDR3 is 14 residues long. V lost 3 bases to trimming and J lost 1 base, with 9 bases between them. The CDR3 DNA reads TGTGCCAGCAGTTATCGGGACATCCAAGAGACCCAGTACTTC. Translating gives CASSYRDIQETQYF.

The V call is TRBV5-4, the J call TRBJ1-2, with TRBD1 matching over 8 bases. V lost 3 bases to trimming and J lost 3 bases; unmatched junction nucleotides: 1. This CDR3 is built from 13 residues. Germline V gene sequence: CDR1 SGHNT, CDR2 YYREEE (reference sequence). As DNA, the CDR3 is TGTGCCAGCAGCTCGGGACAGGACTATGGCTACACCTTC. The encoded protein is CASSSGQDYGYTF.

This sequence joins TRBV6-5 and TRBJ1-1; D call uncertain. Per germline, CDR1 MNHEY and CDR2 SVGAGI. V was trimmed by 5 bases and J by 3 bases, leaving 10 bases between them. This CDR3 is 13 amino acids long. In DNA, the CDR3 is TGTGCCAGCAGTCTCCGGGCCGACACTGAAGCTTTCTTT. As protein: CASSLRADTEAFF.

The rearrangement links TRBV30 to TRBJ1-2; possible D gene TRBD1, 6 bases. Per the germline V gene, CDR1 is GTSNPN and CDR2 is SVGIG (reference sequence). The CDR3 has 13 amino acids. With 4 bases removed from V and 8 bases from J, the gap between germline ends came to 17 bases. In nucleotides, the CDR3 is TGTGCCTGGATGTTGGGGGGGGCTAGGGGCTACACCTTC. It yields the protein CAWMLGGARGYTF.

V and J are TRBV30 and TRBJ1-4; D call uncertain. The CDR3 loop spans 14 amino acids. Trimming shortened V by 0 bases and J by 6 bases, and 11 bases separated the two germline ends. Germline loops: CDR1 GTSNPN, CDR2 SVGIG (reference sequence). The CDR3 nucleotides read TGTGCCTGGAGTGTACGGGGAAATGATGAAAAACTGTTTTTT. This translates into CAWSVRGNDEKLFF. The variable domain in full, completed from reference TRBV30 and TRBJ1-4, reads SQTIHQWPATLVQPVGSPLSLECTVEGTSNPNLYWYRQAAGRGLQLLFYSVGIGQISSEVPQNLSASRPQDRQFILSSKKLLLSDSGFYLCAWSVRGNDEKLFFGSGTQLSVL.

This sequence joins TRBV7-2 and TRBJ2-1; possibly TRBD1 for D (5 bases). This CDR3 spans 15 amino acids. Germline V gives CDR1 SGHTA, CDR2 FQGNSA. V was trimmed by 2 bases and J by 7 bases, leaving 15 bases between them. The CDR3 region has the DNA TGTGCCAGCAGCTTACGGCTGTCTAAGGGGAATGAGCAGTTCTTC. Encoded protein: CASSLRLSKGNEQFF.